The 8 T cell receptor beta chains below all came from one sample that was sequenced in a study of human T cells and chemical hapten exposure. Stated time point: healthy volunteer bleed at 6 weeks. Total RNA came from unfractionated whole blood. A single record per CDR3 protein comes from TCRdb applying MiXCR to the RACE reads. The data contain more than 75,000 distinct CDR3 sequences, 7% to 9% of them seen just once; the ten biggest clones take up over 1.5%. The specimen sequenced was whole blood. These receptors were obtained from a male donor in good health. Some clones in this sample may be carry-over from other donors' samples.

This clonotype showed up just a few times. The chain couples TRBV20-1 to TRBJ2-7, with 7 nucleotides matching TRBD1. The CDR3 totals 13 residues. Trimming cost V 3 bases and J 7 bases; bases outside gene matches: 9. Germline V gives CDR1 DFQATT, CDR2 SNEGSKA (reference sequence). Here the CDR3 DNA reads TGCAGTGCTAGCCGACAGGGTCCTCTGGAGCAGTACTTC. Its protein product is CSASRQGPLEQYF.

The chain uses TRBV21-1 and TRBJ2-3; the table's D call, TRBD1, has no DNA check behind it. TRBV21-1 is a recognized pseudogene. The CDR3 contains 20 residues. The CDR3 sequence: CASSKPREAGRGRSTDTQYF. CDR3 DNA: TGTGCCAGCAGCAAACCCCGAGAGGCTGGGCGGGGGCGAAGCACAGATACGCAGTATTTT.

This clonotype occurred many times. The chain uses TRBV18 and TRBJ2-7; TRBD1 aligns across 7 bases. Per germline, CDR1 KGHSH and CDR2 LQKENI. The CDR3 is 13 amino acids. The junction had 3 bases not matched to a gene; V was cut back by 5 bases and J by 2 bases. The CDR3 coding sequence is TGTGCCAGCTCAGAGAGGGGGCCCTACGAGCAGTACTTC. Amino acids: CASSERGPYEQYF.

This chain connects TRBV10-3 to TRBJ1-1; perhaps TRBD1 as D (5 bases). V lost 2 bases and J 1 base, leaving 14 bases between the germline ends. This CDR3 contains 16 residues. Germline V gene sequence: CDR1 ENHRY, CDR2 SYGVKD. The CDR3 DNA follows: TGTGCCATCAGTGAGGCGGGGGTCGGGTCGAACACTGAAGCTTTCTTT. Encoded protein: CAISEAGVGSNTEAFF.

The CDR3 DNA is TGTGCCAGCGGCCGGCAGCGGGGTGCCTACAATGAGCAGTTCTTC. Translation gives CASGRQRGAYNEQFF. V and J are TRBV12-3 or TRBV12-4 and TRBJ2-1, with 7 bases lining up with TRBD2. This CDR3 is built from 15 residues. The J segment lost 2 bases and the V segment lost 8 bases, leaving 9 bases of the junction unmatched.

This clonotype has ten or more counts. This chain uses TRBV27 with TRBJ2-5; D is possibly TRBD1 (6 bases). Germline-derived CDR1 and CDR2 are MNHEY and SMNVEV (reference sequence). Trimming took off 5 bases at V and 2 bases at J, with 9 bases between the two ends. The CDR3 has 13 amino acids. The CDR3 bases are TGTGCCAGCAGTCAGGGGCGGCAAGAGACCCAGTACTTC. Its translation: CASSQGRQETQYF.

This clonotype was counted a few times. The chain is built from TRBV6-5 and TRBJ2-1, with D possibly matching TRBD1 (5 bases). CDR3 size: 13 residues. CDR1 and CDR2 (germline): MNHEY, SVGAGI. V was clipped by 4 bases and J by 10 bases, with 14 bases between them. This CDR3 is CASSSPGASEQFF. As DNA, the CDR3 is TGTGCCAGCAGTTCCCCTGGGGCCAGCGAGCAGTTCTTC.

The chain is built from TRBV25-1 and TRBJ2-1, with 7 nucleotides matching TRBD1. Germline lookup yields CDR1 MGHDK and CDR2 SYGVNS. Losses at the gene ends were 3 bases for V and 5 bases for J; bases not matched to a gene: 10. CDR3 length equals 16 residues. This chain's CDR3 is CASSDTGAPRDNEQFF. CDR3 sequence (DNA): TGTGCCAGCAGTGACACAGGGGCACCTCGGGACAATGAGCAGTTCTTC. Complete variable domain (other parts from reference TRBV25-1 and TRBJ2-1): EADIYQTPRYLVIGTGKKITLECSQTMGHDKMYWYQQDPGMELHLIHYSYGVNSTEKGDLSSESTVSRIRTEHFPLTLESARPSHTSQYLCASSDTGAPRDNEQFFGPGTRLTVL.